Below are 13 T cell receptor beta chains sequenced from a single sample in a study of OX40 agonist ivuxolimab in advanced cancers. Some clones are missing from TCRdb's copy, which holds only in-frame ones; the method was immunoSEQ multiplex PCR. The repertoire holds around 76,000 clones, with 80% to 90% as singletons. This material consisted of CD4+ or CD8+ T cells sorted from blood, taken in a trial of the OX40 agonist ivuxolimab. These receptors were obtained from an adult with an advanced solid tumor such as melanoma, head and neck, liver or kidney cancer.

The CDR3: CASSLQGGGYEQYF. CDR3 in DNA: TGTGCCAGCAGCCTACAGGGTGGGGGCTACGAGCAGTACTTC. V gene TRBV6-5 combines with J gene TRBJ2-7, with D tentatively TRBD1 (6 bases). V lost 6 bases, J lost 3 bases, and 15 bases lay in between. The CDR3 length is 14 residues. CDR1 and CDR2 from the germline V gene are MNHEY and SVGAGI.

The chain has TRBV15 and TRBJ2-1; 8 bases align to TRBD1. With 2 bases clipped from V and 9 bases from J, the junction kept 6 bases outside the gene matches. This CDR3 is built from 14 residues. The V gene's germline CDR1 is LNHNV and CDR2 YYDKDF (reference sequence). The DNA for the CDR3 is TGTGCCACCAGCAGACAGGGGGCTTATGGTGAGCAGTTCTTC. It translates to CATSRQGAYGEQFF.

V and J are TRBV5-1 and TRBJ2-2; the match to TRBD2 covers 10 bases. The CDR3 length is 16 residues. V dropped 5 bases and J dropped 4; count of bases not matched to a gene: 8. CDR1 and CDR2 (germline): SGHRS, YFSETQ. The CDR3 DNA sequence: TGCGCCAGCAGTTCACTGACTAGCGGGTCCACCGGGGAGCTGTTTTTT. Protein product: CASSSLTSGSTGELFF.

The rearrangement joins TRBV6-5 to TRBJ1-2; 7 bases are shared with TRBD1. The CDR3 is 15 residues long. Germline CDR1 and CDR2: MNHEY and SVGAGI. J lost 3 bases, V lost 1 base, and 5 bases had no gene match. The CDR3 loop is CASSYYDRADYGYTF. The CDR3 DNA reads TGTGCCAGCAGTTACTATGACAGGGCCGACTATGGCTACACCTTC.

The chain uses TRBV28 and TRBJ2-3, with D possibly matching TRBD1 (6 bases). V lost 2 bases, J lost 3 bases, and 15 bases lay in between. The CDR3 is 16 residues long. The V gene's germline CDR1 is MDHEN and CDR2 SYDVKM. CDR3 loop: CASSLVGAGKTDTQYF. CDR3 in DNA: TGTGCCAGCAGTTTAGTGGGGGCAGGGAAGACAGATACGCAGTATTTT.

This sequence joins TRBV11-3 and TRBJ2-5, with TRBD1 identical over 8 bases. V shed 1 base and J 2 bases; nucleotides not matched to a gene: 3. Germline-derived CDR1 and CDR2 are SGHNT and YENEEA. The CDR3 runs to 15 residues. This CDR3 reads CASSLGDRPQETQYF. In DNA form, the CDR3 reads TGTGCCAGCAGCTTAGGGGACAGGCCACAAGAGACCCAGTACTTC.

The rearrangement joins TRBV9 to TRBJ2-5; D gene unclear. The CDR3 spans 13 residues. The V end lost 7 bases, the J end lost 3 bases, and 13 bases lay between the germline ends. Germline loops: CDR1 SGDLS, CDR2 YYNGEE. CDR3 protein: CASSSGSKETQYF. As DNA, the CDR3 is TGTGCCAGCTCGTCGGGTAGCAAAGAGACCCAGTACTTC.

The V gene is TRBV27, the J gene TRBJ2-1, with 10 nucleotides matching TRBD1. This CDR3 has 16 residues. CDR1 is MNHEY, CDR2 SMNVEV, per germline (reference sequence). V gave up 7 bases and J gave up 9 bases; unmatched junction bases: 15. CDR3 bases: TGTGCCAGCACTCAGTACCGGGACAGGGGAGAGGGTGAGCAGTTCTTC. Encoded protein: CASTQYRDRGEGEQFF.

J is TRBJ1-1 and V is TRBV5-4, with 7 bases fitting TRBD1. The CDR3 has 15 amino acids. Germline CDR1 reads SGHNT; CDR2 reads YYREEE (reference sequence). V lost 3 bases, J lost 2 bases, and 7 bases stayed unmatched. CDR3 DNA sequence: TGTGCCAGCAGCTCTCGACAGGGCTCCAACACTGAAGCTTTCTTT. It codes for CASSSRQGSNTEAFF.

The chain is built from TRBV19 and TRBJ1-1, with D unresolved. CDR3 length equals 13 residues. The germline CDR1 and CDR2 sequences are LNHDA and SQIVND (reference sequence). The V end was cut by 5 bases, the J end by 1 base, with 8 bases between. The CDR3 nucleotides read TGTGCCAGTAGTTTACGACGGAACACTGAAGCTTTCTTT. Translated: CASSLRRNTEAFF.

The chain carries TRBV5-1 and TRBJ1-5; 7 bases match TRBD1. In germline, CDR1 is SGHRS, CDR2 YFSETQ. The CDR3 is made up of 14 amino acids. J was trimmed by 5 bases and V by 0 bases; bases with no gene match: 2. As DNA, the CDR3 is TGCGCCAGCAGCTTGGATGGACAGGATCAGCCCCAGCATTTT. Protein product: CASSLDGQDQPQHF.

This chain links TRBV19 with TRBJ2-7, with 11 bases identical to TRBD1. The CDR3 sequence is 13 residues long. Germline assignment: CDR1 LNHDA and CDR2 SQIVND (reference sequence). Unmatched junction bases numbered 5, after V lost 5 bases and J lost 8 bases. CDR3 region: CASSPGQGAKQYF. For the CDR3, the DNA is TGTGCCAGTAGTCCCGGACAGGGGGCGAAGCAGTACTTC.

This clone has only one observation. The gene calls are TRBV2 and TRBJ1-3, with 7 bases aligning to TRBD1. Per the germline V gene, CDR1 is SNHLY and CDR2 is FYNNEI. CDR3 length: 14 residues. J was trimmed by 2 bases and V by 2 bases; bases with no gene match: 0. The CDR3 is CASSEQGAGNTIYF. Here the CDR3 DNA reads TGTGCCAGCAGTGAACAGGGGGCTGGAAACACCATATATTTT.